These 31 T cell receptor beta chains were all obtained from the same sample, sequenced in a study of early T cells in non-severe SARS-CoV-2 infection. TCRdb reprocessed the 5' RACE reads via MiXCR and lists one record per CDR3 protein. This sample has tens of thousands of distinct CDR3 sequences, with approximately 14% found just once. The sample consisted of whole blood, taken at baseline. These receptors were obtained from an adult who was a healthcare worker with PCR-confirmed SARS-CoV-2 infection or an uninfected control (not recorded which).

At least ten counts were recorded for this clonotype. The chain employs TRBV7-6 and TRBJ2-7; D is possibly TRBD1 or TRBD2 (5 bases each). Germline-derived CDR1 and CDR2 are SGHVS and FNYEAQ. Trimming left V 5 bases short and J 2 bases short, with 16 bases between. This CDR3 spans 15 amino acids. The CDR3 loop is CASSPSPGQTYEQYF. The CDR3 region has the DNA TGTGCCAGCAGCCCCTCCCCGGGGCAAACCTACGAGCAGTACTTC.

V usage is TRBV5-4 and J usage is TRBJ1-1, with 8 bases matching TRBD1. Per the germline V gene, CDR1 is SGHNT and CDR2 is YYREEE (reference sequence). Unmatched junction bases numbered 5, after V lost 4 bases and J lost 0 bases. This CDR3 contains 15 residues. CDR3 coding DNA: TGTGCCAGCAGCCCCCGACAGGGGATGAACACTGAAGCTTTCTTT. Protein sequence: CASSPRQGMNTEAFF.

This sequence joins TRBV7-9 and TRBJ2-7; TRBD1 might be the D (6 bases). There are 15 residues in the CDR3. Germline V gene lookup returns CDR1 SEHNR and CDR2 FQNEAQ (reference sequence). V dropped 6 bases and J dropped 0 bases, with 15 bases sitting between them. For the CDR3, the DNA is TGTGCCAGCAGTTACGGGACACTTAACTCCTACGAGCAGTACTTC. This gives the protein CASSYGTLNSYEQYF.

This clonotype was counted only a few times. The chain links TRBV7-9 to TRBJ2-2; 9 nucleotides align to TRBD2. CDR3 length equals 14 residues. V shed 9 bases and J 6 bases; nucleotides not matched to a gene: 8. From germline, CDR1 is SEHNR and CDR2 FQNEAQ (reference sequence). The CDR3 region is CASFHAGGPGELFF. CDR3 nucleotides: TGTGCCAGTTTTCACGCGGGAGGGCCCGGGGAGCTGTTTTTT.

The chain carries TRBV5-1 and TRBJ1-1; the D is unclear. The germline V gene encodes CDR1 SGHRS and CDR2 YFSETQ. The CDR3 is made up of 14 amino acids. Trimming left V 2 bases short and J 1 base short, with 9 bases between. The CDR3 loop is CASSFSRENTEAFF. CDR3 bases: TGCGCCAGCAGCTTTAGTAGGGAGAACACTGAAGCTTTCTTT.

This clonotype was seen many times. This sequence joins TRBV28 and TRBJ2-3; D is unclear. The germline V and J ends were trimmed by 6 bases and 1 base, with 8 bases remaining between them. Germline CDR1 and CDR2: MDHEN and SYDVKM. The CDR3 totals 13 residues. CDR3 in amino acids: CASSASGTDTQYF. The CDR3 DNA reads as TGTGCCAGCAGCGCGAGTGGCACAGATACGCAGTATTTT.

The V call is TRBV6-2 or TRBV6-3, the J call TRBJ2-1; D unresolved. Germline values: CDR1 MNHEY, CDR2 SVGEGT. V lost 2 bases to trimming and J lost 8 bases, with 4 bases between them. The CDR3 is 11 amino acids. The CDR3 loop reads CASSYRYEQFF. The CDR3 DNA sequence: TGTGCCAGCAGTTACCGGTATGAGCAGTTCTTC.

The chain links TRBV6-2 or TRBV6-3 to TRBJ2-1; 8 bases agree with TRBD2. Germline-derived CDR1 and CDR2 are MNHEY and SVGEGT. The junction had 12 bases not matched to a gene; V was cut back by 4 bases and J by 10 bases. CDR3 size: 15 residues. This CDR3 is CASSSLSGSFREQFF. The CDR3 region has the DNA TGTGCCAGCAGTTCACTCAGCGGGAGTTTTAGGGAGCAGTTCTTC.

As for this clonotype: A single base separates this from a much larger clone, so it may be a read error. The rearrangement links TRBV29-1 to TRBJ2-5, with D hard to call. The length of the CDR3 is 14 residues. Trimming removed 1 base at V and 1 base at J, with 10 bases between. Germline V gives CDR1 SQVTM, CDR2 ANQGSEA. CDR3 sequence: CSVEGHGFQETQYF. The CDR3 DNA sequence: TGCAGCGTTGAAGGACATGGGTTCCAAGAGACCCAGTACTTC.

This clonotype was observed a handful of times. The chain carries TRBV7-9 and TRBJ2-5, with D tentatively TRBD1 (5 bases). Germline CDR1 SEHNR, CDR2 FQNEAQ (reference sequence). The CDR3 totals 16 residues. Trimming stripped 2 bases from V and 2 bases from J, with 15 bases between. CDR3 loop: CASSLIVGRRQETQYF. CDR3 DNA sequence: TGTGCCAGCAGCTTAATAGTGGGGCGGCGACAAGAGACCCAGTACTTC.

This clonotype was observed a handful of times. The chain is built from TRBV27 and TRBJ2-7; 8 bases line up with TRBD1. This CDR3 region has 13 residues. In germline, CDR1 is MNHEY, CDR2 SMNVEV (reference sequence). V gave up 7 bases and J gave up 3 bases; unmatched junction bases: 5. Here the CDR3 reads CASIGQGSYEQYF. CDR3 sequence (DNA): TGTGCCAGCATAGGACAGGGCAGCTACGAGCAGTACTTC.

J is TRBJ2-7 and V is TRBV20-1, with 13 bases that match TRBD2. The germline CDR1 and CDR2 sequences are DFQATT and SNEGSKA (reference sequence). The CDR3 runs to 15 residues. Germline trimming cut 6 bases from V and 6 bases from J; bases unmatched to any gene: 11. The CDR3 region is CSAAGLAGDISEQYF. DNA for the CDR3: TGCAGTGCCGCCGGACTAGCGGGAGATATTAGCGAGCAGTACTTC.

The chain is built from TRBV29-1 and TRBJ2-5, with D possibly being TRBD1 (6 bases). Germline CDR1 and CDR2: SQVTM and ANQGSEA. The CDR3 contains 15 residues. The CDR3 sequence is CSASSTGPPGETQYF. CDR3 coding DNA: TGCAGTGCCTCGAGTACAGGGCCCCCTGGGGAGACCCAGTACTTC.

This clonotype showed up just a few times. The chain employs TRBV24-1 and TRBJ1-1; D might be TRBD1 (6 bases). V was cut by 8 bases and J by 3 bases, with 12 bases left in between. The CDR3 totals 13 residues. Germline CDR1 and CDR2: KGHDR and SFDVKD. The CDR3 nucleotides read TGTGCCACCAATTCAGGGGCGGACACTGAAGCTTTCTTT. It codes for CATNSGADTEAFF.

V usage is TRBV27 and J usage is TRBJ2-7, with D maybe TRBD2 (6 bases). CDR1 is MNHEY and CDR2 is SMNVEV in the germline V gene (reference sequence). V lost 2 bases, J lost 4 bases, and 12 bases lay in between. There are 14 residues in the CDR3. CDR3 protein: CASSLNGGEYEQYF. The CDR3 DNA is TGTGCCAGCAGTTTAAACGGCGGGGAGTACGAGCAGTACTTC.

This clonotype was picked up many times. The chain's CDR3 is CASLAGPIGTGELFF. CDR3 bases: TGTGCCAGCCTCGCCGGCCCCATAGGCACCGGGGAGCTGTTTTTT. V usage is TRBV2 and J usage is TRBJ2-2; D is uncertain. CDR1 and CDR2 (germline): SNHLY, FYNNEI. This CDR3 is 15 amino acids long. The V gene lost 8 bases and the J gene lost 4 bases, with 17 bases spanning the gap.

This clonotype was counted a few times. The gene calls are TRBV20-1 and TRBJ2-1; no reliable D call. Germline CDR1 reads DFQATT; CDR2 reads SNEGSKA (reference sequence). Trimming removed 3 bases at V and 5 bases at J, with 14 bases between. The CDR3 spans 14 residues. The CDR3 reads CSASVWTSHNEQFF. In nucleotides, the CDR3 is TGCAGTGCTAGTGTCTGGACCTCACACAATGAGCAGTTCTTC.

The chain carries TRBV7-9 and TRBJ1-1; no definite D call. CDR3 length: 13 amino acids. V was cut by 0 bases and J by 4 bases, with 6 bases left in between. Germline CDR1 SEHNR, CDR2 FQNEAQ (reference sequence). Here the CDR3 DNA reads TGTGCCAGCAGCTTAGCCGAGGGCACTGAAGCTTTCTTT. Translating it yields CASSLAEGTEAFF.

V and J are TRBV29-1 and TRBJ2-5; D uncertain. The V end was cut by 0 bases, the J end by 2 bases, with 4 bases between. CDR1 and CDR2 from the germline V gene are SQVTM and ANQGSEA. CDR3 length: 12 residues. CDR3 DNA sequence: TGCAGCGTTGAAGAGGAGCAAGAGACCCAGTACTTC. Translating gives CSVEEEQETQYF.

At least ten counts were recorded for this clonotype. This sequence joins TRBV25-1 and TRBJ1-1; no definite D call. Germline assignment: CDR1 MGHDK and CDR2 SYGVNS. With 2 bases removed from V and 8 bases from J, the gap between germline ends came to 12 bases. The CDR3 has 13 residues. As DNA, the CDR3 is TGTGCCAGCAGTGAACCGGGCAGCACCGAAGCTTTCTTT. Its translation is CASSEPGSTEAFF.

This chain connects TRBV19 to TRBJ1-1; D is undetermined. Trimming took 7 bases from V and 3 from J, leaving 12 bases between them. The CDR3 contains 13 residues. Germline V CDR1 and CDR2: LNHDA, SQIVND (reference sequence). The chain's CDR3 is CASTQGGHTEAFF. Here the CDR3 DNA reads TGTGCCAGTACCCAAGGTGGCCACACTGAAGCTTTCTTT. The whole variable domain, remainder taken from reference TRBV19 and TRBJ1-1, is DGGITQSPKYLFRKEGQNVTLSCEQNLNHDAMYWYRQDPGQGLRLIYYSQIVNDFQKGDIAEGYSVSREKKESFPLTVTSAQKNPTAFYLCASTQGGHTEAFFGQGTRLTVV.

The V and J genes are TRBV7-9 and TRBJ2-7; TRBD1 agrees at 7 bases. The germline CDR1 and CDR2 sequences are SEHNR and FQNEAQ (reference sequence). The CDR3 totals 15 residues. V dropped 0 bases and J dropped 4; count of bases not matched to a gene: 6. As DNA, the CDR3 is TGTGCCAGCAGCTTAGCACAGGGGACCAGGTACGAGCAGTACTTC. This encodes CASSLAQGTRYEQYF.

V and J are TRBV27 and TRBJ2-1, with 7 bases fitting TRBD1. The V gene's germline CDR1 is MNHEY and CDR2 SMNVEV (reference sequence). The V gene end was trimmed by 2 bases and the J gene end by 5 bases; junction bases not matched to a gene: 3. This CDR3 contains 14 residues. The CDR3 nucleotides read TGTGCCAGCAGTTTAACAGGACAGGACAATGAGCAGTTCTTC. It codes for CASSLTGQDNEQFF.

The V and J genes are TRBV28 and TRBJ1-3; D ambiguous. The CDR3 is 12 residues long. CDR1 and CDR2 (germline): MDHEN, SYDVKM. V was clipped by 5 bases and J by 4 bases, with 6 bases between them. The CDR3 DNA is TGTGCCAGCAGTATTCCGGGAAACACCATATATTTT. Encoded protein: CASSIPGNTIYF.

This clonotype has just a few counts. The chain recombines TRBV5-1 with TRBJ2-5; no definite D call. Germline values: CDR1 SGHRS, CDR2 YFSETQ. V lost 3 bases and J 1 base, leaving 7 bases between the germline ends. The CDR3 is 13 residues long. The CDR3 DNA is TGCGCCAGCAGCTCCCGATCCCAAGAGACCCAGTACTTC. Translated, it gives CASSSRSQETQYF.

The J gene is TRBJ2-1, the V gene TRBV10-3; no definite D call. CDR1 is ENHRY, CDR2 SYGVKD, per germline. Trimming took 3 bases from V and 4 from J, leaving 7 bases between them. CDR3 length: 13 residues. CDR3 sequence reads: CAISERVYNEQFF. The CDR3, as DNA: TGTGCCATCAGTGAACGCGTTTACAATGAGCAGTTCTTC.

This clonotype was found many times. The V call is TRBV12-3 or TRBV12-4, the J call TRBJ2-1, with D possibly being TRBD2 (5 bases). The CDR3 consists of 12 residues. The V gene lost 5 bases and the J gene lost 8 bases, with 10 bases spanning the gap. The DNA of the CDR3 is TGTGCCAGCAGTAATGGAGGCGATGAGCAGTTCTTC. Translation: CASSNGGDEQFF.

This chain connects TRBV20-1 to TRBJ2-3; D unclear. Trimming shortened V by 5 bases and J by 0 bases, and 18 bases separated the two germline ends. The CDR3 sequence is 16 residues long. Germline CDR1 reads DFQATT; CDR2 reads SNEGSKA (reference sequence). CDR3 DNA sequence: TGCAGTGCTCCCCCCGTTAAGCAGGCTAGCACAGATACGCAGTATTTT. It codes for CSAPPVKQASTDTQYF.

In its sample, this clonotype was seen a few times. The gene calls are TRBV20-1 and TRBJ1-2, with 7 bases identical to TRBD1. Trimming took 6 bases from V and 7 from J; bases not matched to a gene: 8. CDR1 is DFQATT and CDR2 is SNEGSKA in the germline V gene (reference sequence). The CDR3 spans 12 residues. The DNA for the CDR3 is TGCAGTGCAAAAAGGGACAGTCGTGGCTACACCTTC. Translated: CSAKRDSRGYTF.

The CDR3 sequence is CASSLGGASSYEQYF. CDR3 bases: TGTGCCAGCAGCTTAGGCGGGGCGAGCTCCTACGAGCAGTACTTC. The chain has TRBV7-2 and TRBJ2-7; maybe TRBD2 (6 bases). The CDR3 runs 15 residues. V was trimmed by 1 base and J by 0 bases, leaving 10 bases between them. The germline gives CDR1 SGHTA, CDR2 FQGNSA.

This clonotype has only a few counts. The chain combines TRBV29-1 with TRBJ2-2, with D unresolved. The CDR3 is made up of 11 amino acids. CDR1 is SQVTM and CDR2 is ANQGSEA in the germline V gene. Trimming cost V 7 bases and J 5 bases, with 8 bases left between them. CDR3 loop: CSALTTGELFF. CDR3 in DNA: TGCAGCGCTCTAACAACCGGGGAGCTGTTTTTT.